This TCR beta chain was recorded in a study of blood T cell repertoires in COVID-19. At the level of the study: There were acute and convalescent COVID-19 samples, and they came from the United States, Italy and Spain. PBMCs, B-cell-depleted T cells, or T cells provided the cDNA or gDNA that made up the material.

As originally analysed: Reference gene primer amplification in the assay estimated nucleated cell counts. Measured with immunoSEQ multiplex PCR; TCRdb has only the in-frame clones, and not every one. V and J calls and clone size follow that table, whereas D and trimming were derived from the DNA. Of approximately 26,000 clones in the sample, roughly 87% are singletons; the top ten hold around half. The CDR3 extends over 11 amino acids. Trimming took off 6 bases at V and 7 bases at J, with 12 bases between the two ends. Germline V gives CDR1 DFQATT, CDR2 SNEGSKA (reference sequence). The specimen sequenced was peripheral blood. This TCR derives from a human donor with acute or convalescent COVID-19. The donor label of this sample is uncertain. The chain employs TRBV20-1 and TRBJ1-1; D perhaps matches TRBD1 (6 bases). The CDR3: CSARRGGEAFF. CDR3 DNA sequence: TGCAGTGCCCGAAGGGGGGGTGAAGCTTTCTTT.